This record covers a single TCR beta chain. This specimen comes from a study of blood T cell repertoires in COVID-19. Overall study context: The origin of the acute and convalescent COVID-19 samples was the United States, Italy and Spain. Nucleic acid was either cDNA or gDNA, and it came from T cells, B-cell-depleted T cells, or PBMCs.

TCRdb's copy holds only in-frame clones and misses some; the assay was immunoSEQ multiplex PCR. Of about 200,000 clones detected, approximately 80% appear once; the ten largest clones hold around 7.4%. This CDR3 has 13 amino acids. V lost 5 bases and J lost 7, with 12 bases in between. Living in under 30 US areas, the participants were between roughly 18 and 89 years of age. V is TRBV12-3 or TRBV12-4 and J is TRBJ2-1, with D tentatively TRBD2 (5 bases). Sequencing was performed on PBMCs or T cells enriched from blood (not recorded which). The receptor comes from a woman aged 40 to 50 with acute COVID-19. The CDR3 nucleotides read TGTGCCAGCAGTGGACGGGAAGGGAATGAGCAGTTCTTC. It is translated as CASSGREGNEQFF.